The clone carrying this T cell receptor (beta chain) has a handful of counts. The target antigen is unknown. The data originate from a study of beta chain features in type 1 diabetes. The study, taken as a whole, reports: The study found moderately but significantly shorter TCRB CDR3s in all four CD4+ subsets of Type 1 diabetes patients.

The CDR3 length is 13 residues. Trimming shortened V by 0 bases and J by 4 bases, and 7 bases separated the two germline ends. Germline assignment: CDR1 GTSNPN and CDR2 SVGIG (reference sequence). What was sequenced were expressed TCRB transcripts, since all of the isolated RNA had been reverse transcribed. Averages about a million reads characterized the stem cell-like memory T cell samples. Clones were read by immunoSEQ multiplex PCR, and TCRdb kept only the in-frame ones, dropping some. The sample contains 80,000 to 90,000 clones, roughly 31% of which appear only once. One heparinised blood draw averaging approximately 120 mL was given by each donor. CD45RO/CCR7/CD25/CD127/CD95/CD27 separated CD4+ naive, central memory, regulatory and stem cell-like memory cells by sorting.

This TCR came from a woman between 18 and 30 years old in good health. The rearrangement uses TRBV30 and TRBJ2-1; perhaps TRBD2 as D (6 bases). The source material was stem cell memory CD4+ T cells from blood. In DNA form, the CDR3 reads TGTGCCTGGAGTGTCGGGACTTACAATGAGCAGTTCTTC. Residues: CAWSVGTYNEQFF.